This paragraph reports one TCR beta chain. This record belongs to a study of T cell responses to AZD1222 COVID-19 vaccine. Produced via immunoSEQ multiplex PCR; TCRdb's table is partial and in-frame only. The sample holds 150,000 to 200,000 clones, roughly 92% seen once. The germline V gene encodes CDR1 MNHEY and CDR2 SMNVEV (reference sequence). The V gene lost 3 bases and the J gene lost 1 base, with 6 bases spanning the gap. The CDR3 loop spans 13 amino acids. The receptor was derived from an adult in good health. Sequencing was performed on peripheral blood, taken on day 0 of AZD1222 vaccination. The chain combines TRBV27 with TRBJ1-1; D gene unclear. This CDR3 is CASSLSENTEAFF. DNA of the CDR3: TGTGCCAGCAGTTTGTCCGAGAACACTGAAGCTTTCTTT.